The rows below give T cell receptor beta chains drawn from one sample of a study of blood T cell repertoires in COVID-19. Assay used: immunoSEQ multiplex PCR; TCRdb lists only in-frame clones, some missing. The sample consists of around 500,000 clones, approximately 91% of them appearing once. Specimen: PBMCs or T cells enriched from blood (not recorded which). The receptors derive from a woman in her fifties or sixties who had recovered from COVID-19. The conserved cysteine and the conserved F or W are not part of the CDR3 here. The order of the fields is V gene, J gene, clone size, CDR3 protein. Some rows mark clone size as missing; the rest say once, few, many or name a class of expanded clone.

v_gene: TRBV3-1/TRBV3-2
j_gene: TRBJ2-2
abundance: NA
CDR3aa: ASSQISEMNTGELF

v_gene: TRBV12-3/TRBV12-4
j_gene: TRBJ1-2
abundance: NA
CDR3aa: ASSWVAGGYT

v_gene: TRBV12-5
j_gene: TRBJ2-7
abundance: NA
CDR3aa: ASGLGDRGFSYEQY

v_gene: TRBV5-1
j_gene: TRBJ1-3
abundance: NA
CDR3aa: ASSLGQLSGNTIY

v_gene: TRBV5-1
j_gene: TRBJ1-3
abundance: NA
CDR3aa: ASSLSPGQVYSGNTIY

v_gene: TRBV25-1
j_gene: TRBJ1-2
abundance: NA
CDR3aa: ASKEQGKRGGYT

v_gene: TRBV3-1/TRBV3-2
j_gene: TRBJ1-2
abundance: once
CDR3aa: ASSQTGGGINYGYT

v_gene: TRBV7-8
j_gene: TRBJ1-5
abundance: once
CDR3aa: ASSLAGGLWGQPQH

v_gene: TRBV4-1
j_gene: TRBJ1-1
abundance: NA
CDR3aa: ASSQGGGNTEAF

v_gene: TRBV3-1/TRBV3-2
j_gene: TRBJ1-1
abundance: NA
CDR3aa: ASSQGDSGRTEAF

v_gene: TRBV5-4
j_gene: TRBJ2-1
abundance: NA
CDR3aa: ASSLGSGLYNEQF

v_gene: TRBV27
j_gene: TRBJ2-1
abundance: NA
CDR3aa: ASSLFGTEQYNEQF

v_gene: TRBV19
j_gene: TRBJ1-4
abundance: NA
CDR3aa: ASMRTGRREKLF

v_gene: TRBV5-4
j_gene: TRBJ2-4
abundance: NA
CDR3aa: ASSLGQDRAKNIQY

v_gene: TRBV5-1
j_gene: TRBJ2-5
abundance: NA
CDR3aa: ASSFLLSGGAETQY

v_gene: TRBV5-6
j_gene: TRBJ2-1
abundance: NA
CDR3aa: ASSPQGVYYNEQF

v_gene: TRBV25-1
j_gene: TRBJ2-3
abundance: NA
CDR3aa: ASSEWGGVGTDTQY

v_gene: TRBV4-1
j_gene: TRBJ1-2
abundance: NA
CDR3aa: ASSPQKGALANYGYT

v_gene: TRBV5-1
j_gene: TRBJ2-2
abundance: once
CDR3aa: ASSLRTGANTGELF

v_gene: TRBV10-1
j_gene: TRBJ2-5
abundance: few
CDR3aa: ASSDSGGETQY

v_gene: TRBV5-8
j_gene: TRBJ2-3
abundance: NA
CDR3aa: ASSLDRHTDTQY

v_gene: TRBV15
j_gene: TRBJ2-2
abundance: NA
CDR3aa: ATSRDRAGELF